The present entry profiles one T cell receptor (beta chain) with its context. This clonotype appeared a few times. Its antigen has not been determined. Per-base quality was not reported, and no clone a single base away is much larger than it. Ficoll-Paque density gradient centrifugation was the method used to isolate PBMCs. The data were obtained in a study of T-cell memory formation after mild COVID-19 (dated by TCRdb to the early 2020s). In terms of the full investigation: TCR sequence clusters from the two donors were largely donor specific. In a couple of donors, T-cell clones that expanded and contracted after mild COVID-19 were tracked by sequencing TCRalpha and TCRbeta repertoires over time. The cohort was made up of two young adult volunteers, one female and one male, who were previously healthy. Overall results and qualifications from the work: Clones that contracted from day 15 to 85 showed balanced CD4/CD8 phenotypes, whereas a second wave of clones that expanded from day 15 to 37 leaned towards CD4+. The study included only two mild cases, and larger cohorts that include severe cases with pre-infection samples were judged to be necessary. The detection of some responding clones in pre-infection memory suggests that pre-existing cross-reactive memory T cells joined the SARS-CoV-2 response. Contracting CD4+ clones appeared mostly in the CM and EM memory subsets, whereas CD8+ clones were enriched in EMRA. Whether the second-wave clones peaking on day 37 were SARS-CoV-2 specific was not confirmed.

TCRdb lists the instrument as Illumina NovaSeq 6000. TCRalpha and TCRbeta cDNA libraries were constructed by 5'RACE with constant-segment primers, with sample barcodes and unique molecular identifiers being introduced. Trizol reagent was used to extract RNA from every sample. Library amplification was performed in two PCR steps, and a second sample barcode and Illumina TruSeq adapters were introduced in the second step. Libraries were sequenced on an Illumina NovaSeq with 2 x 150 bp paired-end reads. On the study's bioinformatics: Demultiplexing of reads and collapsing into UMI-guided consensus sequences were performed with migec v1.2.7. Using mixcr v2.1.11, UMI consensuses were aligned to TRA and TRB V and J templates and then assembled into clonotypes. Expanded or contracted clonotypes were those called significant by both edgeR and NoisET, with noise models trained on biological replicates. For edgeR calls, the thresholds were a false discovery rate-adjusted p below 0.01 and a log2 fold-change of 1. PCA with hierarchical clustering of max-normalized trajectories of the 1000 most abundant clonotypes was used as exploratory dynamics analysis. Each responding clone was given a CD4 or CD8 phenotype based on the CD4+ and CD8+ repertoires, which had been sequenced separately. Through fastp at Q25 and MiXCR, TCRdb rebuilt clones from the public reads, retaining in-frame beta chains. Rows merge per CDR3 protein into single entries with the most common DNA and genes. The V and J calls, along with clone size, are taken from TCRdb and not from the paper's own processing. The sample has some 130,000 distinct CDR3 sequences on record, more than 15% of them singletons. Around 4.8% of the sample is taken by the ten largest.

Measured from the cysteine to the phenylalanine, the CDR3 is 12 residues long. Only the CDR3 DNA stays, 36 bases, in frame from base 1. V and J are truncated by 5 bases and 5 bases respectively, leaving an intervening sequence of 7 bases. From a lookup of the germline V gene, CDR1 and CDR2 are MNHEY and SVGEGT. The rearranged segments are TRBV6-2 or TRBV6-3 and TRBJ1-5; perhaps TRBD1 is the D gene, with 5 bases matching. The sequencing input was PBMCs or a T cell subset sorted from them (not recorded which). This TCR came from a man between 18 and 29 years old who had mild COVID-19 (a few samples of this study predate the infection). The sample titles of this study are shuffled in the database, so cell type and time point are left out; the donor was told from shared clones. DNA sequence: TGTGCCAGCAGTGGGGGATATCAGCCCCAGCATTTT. It translates to CASSGGYQPQHF.